This T cell receptor beta chain came from a study of identical twins. Template switching (which added a universal primer site) was used, and cDNA carried unique molecular identifiers. TCRdb fed the 5' RACE reads into MiXCR, producing one record per CDR3 protein. The sample has some 240,000 distinct CDR3 sequences, about 10% seen once. Notes on this clonotype: Its antigen is currently unknown. A much larger clone differs from this one at a single base, so this may be a read error.

Points from the study as a whole: Within cord blood, abundant beta clonotypes carried fewer insertions, but memory repertoires showed no such trend.

This CDR3 has 12 residues. The germline V gene encodes CDR1 LGHNA and CDR2 YSLEER. The source is a man aged 50-60 years in good health. The specimen was memory T cells sorted from blood. The V call is TRBV4-3, the J call TRBJ2-7; D is perhaps TRBD1 (6 bases). The CDR3 here is CASSRGEGELYF. The CDR3 DNA reads as TGCGCCAGCAGCCGGGGTGAGGGGGAGCTGTACTTC.